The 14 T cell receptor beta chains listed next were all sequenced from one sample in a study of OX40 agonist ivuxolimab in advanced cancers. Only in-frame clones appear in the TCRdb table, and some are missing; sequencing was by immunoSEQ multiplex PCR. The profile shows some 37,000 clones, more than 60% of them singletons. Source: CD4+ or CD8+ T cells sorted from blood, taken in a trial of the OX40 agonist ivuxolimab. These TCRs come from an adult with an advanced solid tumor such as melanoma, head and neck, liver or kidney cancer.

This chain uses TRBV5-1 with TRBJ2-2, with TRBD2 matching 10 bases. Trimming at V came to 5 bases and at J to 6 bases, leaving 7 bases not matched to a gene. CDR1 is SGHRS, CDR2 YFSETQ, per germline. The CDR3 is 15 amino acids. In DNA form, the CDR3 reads TGCGCCAGCAGGTCCGGGACTAGCGAAGCCGGGGAGCTGTTTTTT. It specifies CASRSGTSEAGELFF.

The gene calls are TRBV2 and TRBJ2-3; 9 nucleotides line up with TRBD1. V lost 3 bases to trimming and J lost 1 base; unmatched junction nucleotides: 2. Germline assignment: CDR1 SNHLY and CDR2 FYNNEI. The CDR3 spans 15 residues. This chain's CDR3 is CASSDRTGGTDTQYF. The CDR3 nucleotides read TGTGCCAGCAGTGACCGGACAGGGGGCACAGATACGCAGTATTTT.

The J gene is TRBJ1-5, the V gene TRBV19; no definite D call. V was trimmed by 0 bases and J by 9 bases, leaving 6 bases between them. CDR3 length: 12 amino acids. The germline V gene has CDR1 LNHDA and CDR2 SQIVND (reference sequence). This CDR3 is CASSIESGPQHF. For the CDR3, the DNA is TGTGCCAGTAGTATAGAATCCGGGCCCCAGCATTTT.

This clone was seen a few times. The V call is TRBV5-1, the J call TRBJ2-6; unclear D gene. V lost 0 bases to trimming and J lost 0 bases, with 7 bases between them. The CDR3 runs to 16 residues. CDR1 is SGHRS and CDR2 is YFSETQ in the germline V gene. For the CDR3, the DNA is TGCGCCAGCAGCTTGGACGGCGGCTCTGGGGCCAACGTCCTGACTTTC. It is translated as CASSLDGGSGANVLTF. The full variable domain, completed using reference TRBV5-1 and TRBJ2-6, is KAGVTQTPRYLIKTRGQQVTLSCSPISGHRSVSWYQQTPGQGLQFLFEYFSETQRNKGNFPGRFSGRQFSNSRSEMNVSTLELGDSALYLCASSLDGGSGANVLTFGAGSRLTVL.

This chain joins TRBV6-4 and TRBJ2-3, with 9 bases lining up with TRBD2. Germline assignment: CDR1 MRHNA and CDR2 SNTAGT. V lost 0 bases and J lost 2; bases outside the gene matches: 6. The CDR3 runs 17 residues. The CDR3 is CASSDSELAGDTDTQYF. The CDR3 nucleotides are TGTGCCAGCAGTGACTCCGAGTTAGCGGGGGACACAGATACGCAGTATTTT.

This CDR3 is CASSDWGANTEAFF. The CDR3 nucleotides are TGTGCCAGCAGTGACTGGGGAGCGAACACTGAAGCTTTCTTT. The chain couples TRBV6-1 to TRBJ1-1; unclear D gene. Germline V CDR1 and CDR2: MNHNS, SASEGT. The CDR3 runs 14 residues. Trimming pared 3 bases from V and 1 base from J, leaving 9 bases between.

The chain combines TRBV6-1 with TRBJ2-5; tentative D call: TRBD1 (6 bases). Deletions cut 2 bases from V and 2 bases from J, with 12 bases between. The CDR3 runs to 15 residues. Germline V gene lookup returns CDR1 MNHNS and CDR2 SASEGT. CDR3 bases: TGTGCCAGCAGTGAATCCGACAGGCGACAAGAGACCCAGTACTTC. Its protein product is CASSESDRRQETQYF.

The DNA of the CDR3 is TGCGCCAGCAGCCCCCGGACTAGCGGGGCCAACAATGAGCAGTTCTTC. This translates into CASSPRTSGANNEQFF. V and J are TRBV4-1 and TRBJ2-1, with TRBD2 matching over 12 bases. Germline CDR1 and CDR2: MGHRA and YSYEKL. Trimming at V came to 4 bases and at J to 5 bases, leaving 6 bases not matched to a gene. The CDR3 covers 16 residues.

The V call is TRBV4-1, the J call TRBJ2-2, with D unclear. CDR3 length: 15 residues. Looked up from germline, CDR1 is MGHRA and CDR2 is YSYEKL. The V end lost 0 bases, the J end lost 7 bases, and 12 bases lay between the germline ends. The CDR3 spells CASSQDSESDGELFF. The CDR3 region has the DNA TGCGCCAGCAGCCAAGATAGTGAGTCGGACGGGGAGCTGTTTTTT.

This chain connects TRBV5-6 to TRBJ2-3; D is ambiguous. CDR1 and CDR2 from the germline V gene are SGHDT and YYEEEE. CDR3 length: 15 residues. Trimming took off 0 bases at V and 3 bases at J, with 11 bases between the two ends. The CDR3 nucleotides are TGTGCCAGCAGCTTGGTATCGTTACGGACAGATACGCAGTATTTT. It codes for CASSLVSLRTDTQYF. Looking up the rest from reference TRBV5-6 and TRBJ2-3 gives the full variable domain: DAGVTQSPTHLIKTRGQQVTLRCSPKSGHDTVSWYQQALGQGPQFIFQYYEEEERQRGNFPDRFSGHQFPNYSSELNVNALLLGDSALYLCASSLVSLRTDTQYFGPGTRLTVL.

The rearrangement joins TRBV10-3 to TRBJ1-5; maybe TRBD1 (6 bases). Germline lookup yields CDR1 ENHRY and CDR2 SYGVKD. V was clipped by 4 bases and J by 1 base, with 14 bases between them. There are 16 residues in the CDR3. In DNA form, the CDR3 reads TGTGCCATCAGTGGCTCAAGGGGGGGAAGCAATCAGCCCCAGCATTTT. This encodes CAISGSRGGSNQPQHF.

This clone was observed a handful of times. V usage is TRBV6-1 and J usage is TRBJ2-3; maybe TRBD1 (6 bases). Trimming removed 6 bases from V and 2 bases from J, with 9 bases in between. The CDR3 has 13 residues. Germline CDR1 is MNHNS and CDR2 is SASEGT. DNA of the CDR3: TGTGCCAGCAGAGACAGGTTCACAGATACGCAGTATTTT. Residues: CASRDRFTDTQYF.

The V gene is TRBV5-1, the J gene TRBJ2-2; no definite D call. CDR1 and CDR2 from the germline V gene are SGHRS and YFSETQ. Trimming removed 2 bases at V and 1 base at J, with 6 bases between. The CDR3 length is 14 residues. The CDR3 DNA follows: TGCGCCAGCAGCTTAATTGGGAACACCGGGGAGCTGTTTTTT. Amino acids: CASSLIGNTGELFF.

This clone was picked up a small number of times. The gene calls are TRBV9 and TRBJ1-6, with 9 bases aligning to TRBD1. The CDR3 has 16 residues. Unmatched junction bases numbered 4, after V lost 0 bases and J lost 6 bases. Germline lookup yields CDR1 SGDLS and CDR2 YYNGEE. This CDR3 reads CASSVGIQGANSPLHF. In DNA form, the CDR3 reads TGTGCCAGCAGCGTAGGTATACAGGGGGCTAATTCACCCCTCCACTTT.